One sample yielded the 2 T cell receptor beta chains listed below, sequenced in a study of PD-1 and CTLA-4 blockade in melanoma. Here immunoSEQ multiplex PCR was the method, and the copy in TCRdb shows in-frame clones only, minus some. The sample includes under 13,000 clones, around 82% of them seen just once. Sample: CD8+ T cells from peripheral blood, taken from a patient given anti-PD-1 treatment. The origin of the receptors is a human donor with melanoma.

V and J are TRBV2 and TRBJ1-3; D gene uncertain. Trimming took 4 bases from V and 0 from J, leaving 10 bases between them. The germline gives CDR1 SNHLY, CDR2 FYNNEI. The CDR3 covers 15 residues. The CDR3 loop is CASSVDRHSGNTIYF. CDR3 nucleotides: TGTGCCAGCAGTGTAGACCGACACTCTGGAAACACCATATATTTT.

This clone is medium-sized (0.01 to 0.1%) in the sample. The chain couples TRBV9 to TRBJ1-1; D call uncertain. Trimming shortened V by 4 bases and J by 10 bases, and 14 bases separated the two germline ends. The germline V gene has CDR1 SGDLS and CDR2 YYNGEE. This CDR3 has 12 amino acids. CDR3 loop: CASSPSDAVAFF. CDR3 sequence (DNA): TGTGCCAGCAGCCCCTCTGATGCTGTAGCTTTCTTT.